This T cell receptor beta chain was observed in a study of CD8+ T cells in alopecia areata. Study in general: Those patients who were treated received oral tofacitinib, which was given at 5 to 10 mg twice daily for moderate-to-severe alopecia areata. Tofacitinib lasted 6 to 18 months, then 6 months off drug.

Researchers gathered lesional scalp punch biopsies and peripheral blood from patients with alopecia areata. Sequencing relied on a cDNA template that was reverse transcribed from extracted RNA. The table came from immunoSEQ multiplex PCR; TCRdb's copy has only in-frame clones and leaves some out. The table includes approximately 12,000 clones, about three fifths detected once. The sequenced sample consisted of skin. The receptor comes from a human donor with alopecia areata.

CDR3: CSVETGVGGETQYF. CDR3 coding DNA: TGCAGCGTCGAGACAGGGGTTGGCGGAGAGACCCAGTACTTC. This rearrangement joins TRBV29-1 to TRBJ2-5, with 8 bases lining up with TRBD1. Germline-derived CDR1 and CDR2 are SQVTM and ANQGSEA. CDR3 length equals 14 residues. Germline trimming cut 6 bases from V and 4 bases from J; bases unmatched to any gene: 10. Full variable domain (missing parts from reference TRBV29-1 and TRBJ2-5): SAVISQKPSRDICQRGTSLTIQCQVDSQVTMMFWYRQQPGQSLTLIATANQGSEATYESGFVIDKFPISRPNLTFSTLTVSNMSPEDSSIYLCSVETGVGGETQYFGPGTRLLVL.